This paragraph reports one TCR beta chain. This entry is derived from a study of blood T cell repertoires in COVID-19. Study in general: Recovered participants had two consecutive negative NP/OP PCR tests, healthcare professional clearance, or symptom resolution.

Generated by immunoSEQ multiplex PCR, the TCRdb table keeps only in-frame clones and is missing some. This sample yields over 110,000 clones, of which about 87% are seen a single time; 3.9% belongs to the top ten. The V end was cut by 5 bases, the J end by 0 bases, with 14 bases between. This CDR3 has 15 residues. Germline CDR1 reads LNHDA; CDR2 reads SQIVND (reference sequence). The genes are TRBV19 and TRBJ2-7; possible D gene TRBD2, 5 bases. The receptor was isolated from a man aged 45-60 years in a cohort exposed to, infected with or recovered from COVID-19 (not recorded which). The sample was PBMCs or T cells enriched from blood (not recorded which). In DNA, the CDR3 is TGTGCCAGTAGTGAAGGACTGCTGCTCTCCTACGAGCAGTACTTC. Protein product: CASSEGLLLSYEQYF.